The 19 T cell receptor beta chains below come from one sample, sequenced in a study of technical replicates of blood from a few donors. Repertoires were generated with immunoSEQ multiplex PCR, while TCRdb's copy carries only in-frame clones and drops some. The sample consists of about 85,000 clones, about 94% of them appearing once. Material for sequencing was T cells isolated from PBMCs. The receptor source for this set is a human donor in good health.

In DNA, the CDR3 is TGTGCCAGCAAATTGGGAGGGAAGGTCTACGAGCAGTACTTC. Translated: CASKLGGKVYEQYF. The V gene is TRBV2, the J gene TRBJ2-7; 7 nucleotides agree with TRBD2. CDR3 length equals 14 residues. V gave up 7 bases and J gave up 3 bases; unmatched junction bases: 9. Germline V lookup: CDR1 SNHLY, CDR2 FYNNEI. Full variable domain (rest looked up from reference TRBV2 and TRBJ2-7): EPEVTQTPSHQVTQMGQEVILRCVPISNHLYFYWYRQILGQKVEFLVSFYNNEISEKSEIFDDQFSVERPDGSNFTLKIRSTKLEDSAMYFCASKLGGKVYEQYFGPGTRLTVT.

Here the CDR3 reads CSVEDLSKYRDRAINEQFF. CDR3 DNA: TGCAGCGTTGAAGATCTTTCAAAATACCGGGACAGGGCCATAAATGAGCAGTTCTTC. This chain links TRBV29-1 with TRBJ2-1; 9 positions agree with TRBD1. The CDR3 sequence is 19 residues long. Per germline, CDR1 SQVTM and CDR2 ANQGSEA. With V trimmed by 0 bases and J by 7 bases, 19 bases remained unmatched.

The chain recombines TRBV6-5 with TRBJ2-7; TRBD1 might be the D (6 bases). Germline-derived CDR1 and CDR2 are MNHEY and SVGAGI. This CDR3 region has 15 residues. V was shortened by 2 bases and J by 2 bases, with 13 bases between the two germline ends. CDR3 nucleotides: TGTGCCAGCAGTTACGGAACCGGGACACCCTACGAGCAGTACTTC. Its translation: CASSYGTGTPYEQYF.

The rearrangement joins TRBV28 to TRBJ1-4; TRBD1 matches 9 bases. CDR3 size: 15 residues. V was clipped by 6 bases and J by 4 bases; unmatched bases: 6. Germline CDR1 MDHEN, CDR2 SYDVKM. As DNA, the CDR3 is TGTGCCAGCAGCTACAGGGGGCCTGTTAATGAAAAACTGTTTTTT. This gives the protein CASSYRGPVNEKLFF.

The chain combines TRBV6-1 with TRBJ1-3; 7 bases fit TRBD1. J was trimmed by 2 bases and V by 6 bases; bases with no gene match: 1. The germline V gene has CDR1 MNHNS and CDR2 SASEGT. This CDR3 region has 13 residues. The CDR3 here is CASRTGPGNTIYF. CDR3 nucleotide sequence: TGTGCCAGCAGGACAGGGCCTGGAAACACCATATATTTT.

CDR3: CASSHQGLAVSYEQYF. For the CDR3, the DNA is TGCGCCAGCAGCCACCAGGGACTAGCGGTATCCTACGAGCAGTACTTC. V gene TRBV4-1 combines with J gene TRBJ2-7; 11 nucleotides agree with TRBD2. This CDR3 has 16 residues. Germline CDR1 is MGHRA and CDR2 is YSYEKL. V lost 3 bases, J lost 1 base, and 5 bases stayed unmatched.

The table lists this clone with a few counts. V is TRBV29-1 and J is TRBJ2-7; perhaps TRBD2 as D (5 bases). Trimming pared 1 base from V and 0 bases from J, leaving 13 bases between. Germline loops: CDR1 SQVTM, CDR2 ANQGSEA. The CDR3 has 15 amino acids. DNA of the CDR3: TGCAGCGTTGAAGGGGGAGCGGTGAGCTCCTACGAGCAGTACTTC. It yields the protein CSVEGGAVSSYEQYF.

In its sample, this clone was seen once. The chain employs TRBV10-3 and TRBJ1-2, with D tentatively TRBD1 (5 bases). Germline values: CDR1 ENHRY, CDR2 SYGVKD. There are 12 residues in the CDR3. Trimming stripped 8 bases from V and 3 bases from J, with 10 bases between. This chain's CDR3 is CAIGGGDYGYTF. CDR3 DNA: TGTGCCATCGGGGGAGGGGACTATGGCTACACCTTC.

The V gene is TRBV19, the J gene TRBJ2-5, with a possible D match to TRBD1 (6 bases). Germline V gene lookup returns CDR1 LNHDA and CDR2 SQIVND (reference sequence). The V gene lost 5 bases and the J gene lost 4 bases, with 14 bases spanning the gap. This CDR3 is 14 amino acids long. CDR3 DNA: TGTGCCAGTAGTGGGACAATAGGGAGAGAGACCCAGTACTTC. Protein product: CASSGTIGRETQYF.

This rearrangement joins TRBV5-5 to TRBJ2-5, with TRBD1 matching over 10 bases. The CDR3 loop spans 16 amino acids. Germline CDR1 and CDR2: SGHKS and YYEKEE (reference sequence). The J segment lost 4 bases and the V segment lost 3 bases, leaving 9 bases of the junction unmatched. CDR3 coding DNA: TGTGCCAGCAGCTCCCCCGGGACAGGGGTTGCAGAGACCCAGTACTTC. Its protein product is CASSSPGTGVAETQYF.

This rearrangement joins TRBV23-1 to TRBJ1-2; 8 nucleotides align to TRBD1. TRBV23-1 is an ORF for which the function is uncertain. The junction had 6 bases not matched to a gene; V was cut back by 6 bases and J by 6 bases. The CDR3 has 13 amino acids. Written as DNA, the CDR3 is TGCGCCAGCAGCCCCAGGGGGCGAGATGGCTACACCTTC. Translated, it gives CASSPRGRDGYTF.

V and J are TRBV4-1 and TRBJ1-6, with 7 bases lining up with TRBD1. V dropped 8 bases and J dropped 9; count of bases not matched to a gene: 10. Germline values: CDR1 MGHRA, CDR2 YSYEKL. This CDR3 is built from 14 residues. The CDR3: CASSRAGGVSPLHF. The DNA for the CDR3 is TGCGCCAGCTCACGTGCAGGGGGAGTTTCACCCCTCCACTTT.

The J gene is TRBJ1-5, the V gene TRBV6-1; D unresolved. Germline CDR1 and CDR2: MNHNS and SASEGT. Trimming left V 7 bases short and J 2 bases short, with 12 bases between. The CDR3 totals 14 residues. The CDR3: CASKTGGGNQPQHF. In DNA form, the CDR3 reads TGTGCCAGCAAAACGGGAGGTGGCAATCAGCCCCAGCATTTT.

The chain employs TRBV5-1 and TRBJ1-6; a possible D gene is TRBD1 (5 bases). Trimming stripped 4 bases from V and 4 bases from J, with 12 bases between. The germline V gene encodes CDR1 SGHRS and CDR2 YFSETQ. This CDR3 has 15 residues. CDR3 sequence (DNA): TGCGCCAGCAGCCTTGACAGTGCTTATAATTCACCCCTCCACTTT. Its protein product is CASSLDSAYNSPLHF.

The chain uses TRBV4-1 and TRBJ2-2; 9 nucleotides align to TRBD2. V was clipped by 6 bases and J by 4 bases; unmatched bases: 15. CDR3 length: 18 residues. Germline CDR1 and CDR2: MGHRA and YSYEKL. Here the CDR3 reads CASRNFSGTSLSTGELFF. The CDR3 nucleotides are TGCGCCAGCAGAAACTTCTCTGGGACTAGCTTGTCCACCGGGGAGCTGTTTTTT.

This chain uses TRBV5-1 with TRBJ2-1; 11 bases line up with TRBD2. The V gene's germline CDR1 is SGHRS and CDR2 YFSETQ. The V gene end was trimmed by 0 bases and the J gene end by 7 bases; junction bases not matched to a gene: 9. The CDR3 covers 17 residues. The CDR3 nucleotides are TGCGCCAGCAGCTTGGTTCCCCTAGCGGGGGGAGGGAATGAGCAGTTCTTC. This gives the protein CASSLVPLAGGGNEQFF.

The V and J genes are TRBV7-9 and TRBJ2-7, with 9 positions matching TRBD1. V lost 4 bases, J lost 2 bases, and 3 bases stayed unmatched. The CDR3 spans 14 residues. The germline gives CDR1 SEHNR, CDR2 FQNEAQ (reference sequence). CDR3 nucleotides: TGTGCCAGCAGCTCCCGGGACAGGGCCTACGAGCAGTACTTC. Its translation: CASSSRDRAYEQYF.

This chain joins TRBV4-1 and TRBJ2-7; TRBD1 matches at 7 bases. Germline CDR1 and CDR2: MGHRA and YSYEKL. V shed 4 bases and J 3 bases; nucleotides not matched to a gene: 9. This CDR3 is built from 15 residues. The CDR3 here is CASSLGQEVGYEQYF. CDR3 DNA sequence: TGCGCCAGCAGCCTCGGACAGGAGGTAGGCTACGAGCAGTACTTC.

The chain recombines TRBV29-1 with TRBJ1-5, with unresolved D. CDR3 length: 14 residues. Germline loops: CDR1 SQVTM, CDR2 ANQGSEA. Trimming shortened V by 5 bases and J by 0 bases, and 11 bases separated the two germline ends. The CDR3, as DNA: TGCAGCGTTTGCGAACCTAATAGCAATCAGCCCCAGCATTTT. This gives the protein CSVCEPNSNQPQHF.